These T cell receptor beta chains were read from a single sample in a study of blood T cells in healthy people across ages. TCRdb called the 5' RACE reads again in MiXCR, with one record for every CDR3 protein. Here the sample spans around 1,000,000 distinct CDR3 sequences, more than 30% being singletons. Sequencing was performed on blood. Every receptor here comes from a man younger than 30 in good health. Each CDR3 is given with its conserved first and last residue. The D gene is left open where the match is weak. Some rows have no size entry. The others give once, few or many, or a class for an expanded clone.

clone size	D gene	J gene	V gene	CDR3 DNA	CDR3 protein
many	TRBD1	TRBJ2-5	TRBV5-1	TGCGCCAGCAGCTTCGGACAGGGCCAAGAGACCCAGTACTTC	CASSFGQGQETQYF
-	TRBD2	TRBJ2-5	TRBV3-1	TGTGCCAGCAGCCAAGAGGGACTAGCGCGGGAGACCCAGTACTTC	CASSQEGLARETQYF
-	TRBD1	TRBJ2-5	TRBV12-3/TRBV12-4	TGTGCCAGCAGTTATGGGGACAGAGATGAGCAGTACTTC	CASSYGDRDEQYF
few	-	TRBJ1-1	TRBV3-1	TGTGCCAGCAGCCAAGACAGAACTTCATTGAACACTGAAGCTTTCTTT	CASSQDRTSLNTEAFF
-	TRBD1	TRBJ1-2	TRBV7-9	TGTGCCAGCAGCCAAATGGTTCTGGGGACAGCCAACTATGGCTACACCTTC	CASSQMVLGTANYGYTF
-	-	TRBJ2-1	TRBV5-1	TGCGCCAGCAGCTTGGGCTGGAGGGGCGATGAGCAGTTCTTC	CASSLGWRGDEQFF
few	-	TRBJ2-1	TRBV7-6	TGTGCCAGCAGCTTATCCCTTCGGGGGATTGGGTCCTACAATGAGCAGTTCTTC	CASSLSLRGIGSYNEQFF
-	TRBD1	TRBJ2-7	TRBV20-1	TGCAGTGCCAATACCGGGACAGGGGTCGGCGAGCAGTACTTC	CSANTGTGVGEQYF
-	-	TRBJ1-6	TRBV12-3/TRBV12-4	TGTGCCAGCAGTTTAGACGGGGCCTTGAATTCACCCCCCCACTTT	CASSLDGALNSPPHF
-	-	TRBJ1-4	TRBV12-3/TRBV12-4	TGTGCCAGCAGTTTGGGACACCTTAATGAAAAACTGTTTTTT	CASSLGHLNEKLFF
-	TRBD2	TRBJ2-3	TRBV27	TGTGCCAGTACGCCTGAGCGTCTAGCGGTGACAGATACGCAGTATTTT	CASTPERLAVTDTQYF
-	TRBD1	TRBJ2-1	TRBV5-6	TGTGCCAGCACCACTAGGACAGGACCATCGAACAATGAGCAGTTCTTC	CASTTRTGPSNNEQFF
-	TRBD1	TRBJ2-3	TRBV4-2	TGTGCCAGCAGCCAAGATCGGGGGACAGGGATGCCAGATACGCAGTATTTT	CASSQDRGTGMPDTQYF
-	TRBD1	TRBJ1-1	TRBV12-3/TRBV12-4	TGTGCCAGCAGCCTGATGACAGGGGTGAACACTGAAGCTTTCTTT	CASSLMTGVNTEAFF
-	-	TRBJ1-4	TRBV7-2	TGTGCCAGCAGCCCCCAGCCGGGGGCAACTAATGAAAAACTGTTTTTT	CASSPQPGATNEKLFF
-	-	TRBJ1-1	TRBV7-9	TGTGCCAGCGGGGAAAAAGGGGGGAACACTGAAGCTTTCTTT	CASGEKGGNTEAFF
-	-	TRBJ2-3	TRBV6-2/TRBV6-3	TGTGCCAGCACGAATCCCGGCCTACCGATCACAGATACGCAGTATTTT	CASTNPGLPITDTQYF
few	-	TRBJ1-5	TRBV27	TGTGCCAGCAGTTTACGGTCTAATAGCAATCAGCCCCAGCATTTT	CASSLRSNSNQPQHF
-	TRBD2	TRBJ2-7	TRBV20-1	TGCAGTGCTAGAGAAGCCGGGACTAGCCACAATGAGCAGTACTTC	CSAREAGTSHNEQYF
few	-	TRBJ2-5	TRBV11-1	TGTGCCAGCAGGTCCCTGGACAGCCAAGAGACCCAGTACTTC	CASRSLDSQETQYF
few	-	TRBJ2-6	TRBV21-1	TGTGCCAGCAGCAAAGTACCTGGGGCCAACGTCCTGACTTTC	CASSKVPGANVLTF
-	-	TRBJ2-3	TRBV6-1	TGTGCCAGCAGTGAAGACCCACCCAGGGGAGATACGCAGTATTTT	CASSEDPPRGDTQYF
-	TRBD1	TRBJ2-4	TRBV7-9	TGTGCCAGCAGCTTCTCCTCACAGGGGGCGGCAGAAAACATTCAGTACTTC	CASSFSSQGAAENIQYF
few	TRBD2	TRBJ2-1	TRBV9	TGTGCCAGCAGCGACCGTGGGCGGGGGAGCTCCTACAATGAGCAGTTCTTC	CASSDRGRGSSYNEQFF
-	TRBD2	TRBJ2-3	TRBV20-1	TGCAGTGCTGGCGAGGGAGGGTTGAGGGGCACAGATACGCAGTATTTT	CSAGEGGLRGTDTQYF
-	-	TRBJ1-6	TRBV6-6	TGTGCCAGCAGTCTTGGGGGCTTTGAGTCACCCCTCCACTTT	CASSLGGFESPLHF
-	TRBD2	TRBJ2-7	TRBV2	TGTGCCAGCAACTCCCGCGGGGGGACGAGTTCCTACGAGCAGTACTTC	CASNSRGGTSSYEQYF
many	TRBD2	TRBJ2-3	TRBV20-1	TGCAGTGCTAGAGGACTAACTAGCGGGGGGTCAGCAGATACGCAGTATTTT	CSARGLTSGGSADTQYF
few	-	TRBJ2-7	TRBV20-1	TGCAGTGCTAGAGGGGGGCAGGCCTCCTACGAGCAGTACTTC	CSARGGQASYEQYF
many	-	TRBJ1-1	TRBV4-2	TGTGCCAGCAGCCAAGATCAGGGGAACACTGAAGCTTTCTTT	CASSQDQGNTEAFF
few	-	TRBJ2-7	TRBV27	TGTGCCAGCAGCCCAGGCTATTTTGGGGTGGAGGAGCAGTACTTC	CASSPGYFGVEEQYF
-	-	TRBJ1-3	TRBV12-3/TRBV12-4	TGTGCCAGCAGCCTGGACTTGACCATATATTTT	CASSLDLTIYF
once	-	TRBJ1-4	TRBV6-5	TGTGCCAGCAGTTACTCGATTTTGTTATACGGGGTTAATGAAAAACTGTTTTTT	CASSYSILLYGVNEKLFF
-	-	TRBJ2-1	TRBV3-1	TGTGCCAGCAGCCCGACAGGGAGGCCTGAGCAGTTCTTC	CASSPTGRPEQFF
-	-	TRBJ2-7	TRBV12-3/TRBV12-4	TGTGCCAGCAGTTTCGGCGGGTTGAACTACGAGCAGTACTTC	CASSFGGLNYEQYF
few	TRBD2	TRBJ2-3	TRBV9	TGTGCCAGCAGCGTTACCGTAGCGGGGGCACTCACAGATACGCAGTATTTT	CASSVTVAGALTDTQYF
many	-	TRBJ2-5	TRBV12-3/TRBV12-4	TGTGCCAGCAGACTCGGACAGTTACAAGAGACCCAGTACTTC	CASRLGQLQETQYF
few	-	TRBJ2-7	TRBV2	TGTGCCAGCTGCCCGGACGGCTACTACGAGCAGTACTTC	CASCPDGYYEQYF
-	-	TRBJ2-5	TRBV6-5	TGTGCCAGCACTTTAGTCGGTGGGGTTCAAGAGACCCAGTACTTC	CASTLVGGVQETQYF
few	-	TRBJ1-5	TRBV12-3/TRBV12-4	TGTGCCAGCAGTCCCCGGGCCCGGGGGTTGGATCAGCCCCAGCATTTT	CASSPRARGLDQPQHF
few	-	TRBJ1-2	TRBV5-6	TGTGCCAGCAGCTTCCAGACTAACTATGGCTACACCTTC	CASSFQTNYGYTF
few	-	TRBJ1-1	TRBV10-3	TGTGCCATCAGTGAGGTCCCGGGACACAGGAACACTGAAGCTTTCTTT	CAISEVPGHRNTEAFF
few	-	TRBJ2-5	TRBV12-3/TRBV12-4	TGTGCCAGCAGTTTGAGGGCAGCTCGACAAGGGACCCGGTACTTC	CASSLRAARQGTRYF
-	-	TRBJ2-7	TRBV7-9	TGTGCCAGCAGCGCTCCAGGGGCCGTCGACTACGAGCAGTACTTC	CASSAPGAVDYEQYF
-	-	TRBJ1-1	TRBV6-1	TGTGCCAGCAGTCCGAACGCGGTGAACACTGAAGCTTTCTTT	CASSPNAVNTEAFF
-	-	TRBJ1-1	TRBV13	TGTGCCAGCAGCTTAGGCCAGACCCGGGCTGAAGCTTTCTTT	CASSLGQTRAEAFF